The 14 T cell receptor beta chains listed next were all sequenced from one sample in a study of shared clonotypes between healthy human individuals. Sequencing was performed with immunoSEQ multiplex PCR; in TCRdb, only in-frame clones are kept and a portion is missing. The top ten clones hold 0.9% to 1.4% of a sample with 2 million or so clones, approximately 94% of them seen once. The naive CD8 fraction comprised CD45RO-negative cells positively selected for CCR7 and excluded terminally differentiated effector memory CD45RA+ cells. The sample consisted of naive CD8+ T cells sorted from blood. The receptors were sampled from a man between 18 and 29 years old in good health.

The CDR3 sequence is CASSPSGSLTLNWGVNDTGELFF. The CDR3 DNA follows: TGTGCCAGCTCACCTTCTGGCTCCCTTACATTAAACTGGGGGGTCAACGACACCGGGGAGCTGTTTTTT. The chain has TRBV18 and TRBJ2-2; tentative D call: TRBD2 (6 bases). This CDR3 has 23 amino acids. Germline CDR1 reads KGHSH; CDR2 reads LQKENI. V lost 3 bases and J lost 3, with 35 bases in between.

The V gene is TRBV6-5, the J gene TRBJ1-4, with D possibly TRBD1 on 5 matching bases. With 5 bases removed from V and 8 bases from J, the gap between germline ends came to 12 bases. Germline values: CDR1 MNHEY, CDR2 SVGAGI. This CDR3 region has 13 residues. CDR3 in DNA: TGTGCCAGCAGTGGGACCGGGGACGAAAAACTGTTTTTT. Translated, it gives CASSGTGDEKLFF.

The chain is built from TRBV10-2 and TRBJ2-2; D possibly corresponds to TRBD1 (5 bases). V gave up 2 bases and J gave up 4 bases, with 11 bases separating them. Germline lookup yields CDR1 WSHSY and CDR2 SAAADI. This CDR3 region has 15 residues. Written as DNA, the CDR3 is TGCGCCAGCAGTGAGCCTGGGGCTTCCACCGGGGAGCTGTTTTTT. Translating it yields CASSEPGASTGELFF.

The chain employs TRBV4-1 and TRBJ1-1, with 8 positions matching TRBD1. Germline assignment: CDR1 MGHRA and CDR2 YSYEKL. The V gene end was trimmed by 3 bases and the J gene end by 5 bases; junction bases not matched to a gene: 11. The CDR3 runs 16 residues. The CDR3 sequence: CASSQLDRVEETEAFF. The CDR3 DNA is TGCGCCAGCAGCCAGCTGGACAGGGTGGAAGAAACTGAAGCTTTCTTT.

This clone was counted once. The CDR3: CASSSEGAYNSPLHF. The CDR3, as DNA: TGTGCCAGCAGCTCCGAGGGGGCCTATAATTCACCCCTCCACTTT. This sequence joins TRBV7-9 and TRBJ1-6; D is possibly TRBD1 (6 bases). The CDR3 loop spans 15 amino acids. CDR1 SEHNR and CDR2 FQNEAQ come from the germline V gene (reference sequence). The V and J ends lost 4 bases and 2 bases respectively, with 9 bases between them.

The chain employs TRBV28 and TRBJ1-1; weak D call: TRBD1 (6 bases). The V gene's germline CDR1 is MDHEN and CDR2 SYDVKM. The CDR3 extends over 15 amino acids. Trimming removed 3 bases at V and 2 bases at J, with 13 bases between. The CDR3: CASSFLRQVNTEAFF. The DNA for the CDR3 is TGTGCCAGCAGTTTTCTTCGACAGGTTAACACTGAAGCTTTCTTT.

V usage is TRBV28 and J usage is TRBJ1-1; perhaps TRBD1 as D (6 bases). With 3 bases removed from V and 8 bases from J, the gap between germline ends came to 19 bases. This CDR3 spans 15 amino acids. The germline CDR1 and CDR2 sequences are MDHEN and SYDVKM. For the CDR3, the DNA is TGTGCCAGCAGTTTCACAGGGTCAGCCCTGGCCGAAGCTTTCTTT. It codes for CASSFTGSALAEAFF. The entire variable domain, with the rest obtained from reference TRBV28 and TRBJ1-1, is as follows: DVKVTQSSRYLVKRTGEKVFLECVQDMDHENMFWYRQDPGLGLRLIYFSYDVKMKEKGDIPEGYSVSREKKERFSLILESASTNQTSMYLCASSFTGSALAEAFFGQGTRLTVV.

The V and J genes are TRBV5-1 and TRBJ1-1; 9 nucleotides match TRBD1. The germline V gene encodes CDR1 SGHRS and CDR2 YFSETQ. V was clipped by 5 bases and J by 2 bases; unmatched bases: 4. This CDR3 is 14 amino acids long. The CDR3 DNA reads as TGCGCCAGCAGAGAGGGACAGGGTAACACTGAAGCTTTCTTT. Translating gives CASREGQGNTEAFF.

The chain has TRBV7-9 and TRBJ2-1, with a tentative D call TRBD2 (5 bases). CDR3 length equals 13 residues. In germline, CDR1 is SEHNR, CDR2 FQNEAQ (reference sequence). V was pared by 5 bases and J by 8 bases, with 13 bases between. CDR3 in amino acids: CASSPTSGYEQFF. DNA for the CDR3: TGTGCCAGCAGCCCCACTAGTGGTTATGAGCAGTTCTTC.

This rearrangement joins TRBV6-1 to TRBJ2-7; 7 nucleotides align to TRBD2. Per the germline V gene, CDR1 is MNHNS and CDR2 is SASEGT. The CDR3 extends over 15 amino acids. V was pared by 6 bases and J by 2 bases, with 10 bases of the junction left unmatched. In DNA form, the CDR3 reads TGTGCCAGCAGACCGCTAGGGACTATCGCCTACGAGCAGTACTTC. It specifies CASRPLGTIAYEQYF.

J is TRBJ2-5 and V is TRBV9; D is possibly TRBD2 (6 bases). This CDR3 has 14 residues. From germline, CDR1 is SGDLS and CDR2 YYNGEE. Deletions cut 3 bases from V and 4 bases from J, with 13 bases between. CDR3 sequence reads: CASSDSGDIETQYF. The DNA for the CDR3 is TGTGCCAGCAGCGATAGCGGAGATATAGAGACCCAGTACTTC.

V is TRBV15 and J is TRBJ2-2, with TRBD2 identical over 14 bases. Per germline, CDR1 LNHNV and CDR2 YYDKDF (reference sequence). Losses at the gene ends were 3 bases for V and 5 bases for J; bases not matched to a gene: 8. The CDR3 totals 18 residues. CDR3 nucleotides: TGTGCCACCAGCAGCCGACTAGCGGGGGGGCCCGGAACCGGGGAGCTGTTTTTT. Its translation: CATSSRLAGGPGTGELFF.

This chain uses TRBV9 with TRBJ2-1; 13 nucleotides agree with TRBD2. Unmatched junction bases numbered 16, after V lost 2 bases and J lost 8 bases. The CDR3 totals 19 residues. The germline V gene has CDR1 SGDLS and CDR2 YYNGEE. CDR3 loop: CASSVGTSGMAGFFDEQFF. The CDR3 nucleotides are TGTGCCAGCAGCGTGGGGACTAGCGGGATGGCGGGGTTTTTCGATGAGCAGTTCTTC.

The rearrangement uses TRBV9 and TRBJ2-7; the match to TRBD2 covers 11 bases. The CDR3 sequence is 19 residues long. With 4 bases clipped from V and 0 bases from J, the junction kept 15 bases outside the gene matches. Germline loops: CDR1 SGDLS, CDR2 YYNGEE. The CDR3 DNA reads TGTGCCAGCAGCCCCAGCCGGAGACTAGCGGGACTGAGCTCCTACGAGCAGTACTTC. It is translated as CASSPSRRLAGLSSYEQYF.